The clone carrying this T cell receptor (beta chain) came up a few times. This sample was included in a study of low-dose radiotherapy and immunotherapy resistance in tumors. Overall study: Treatment of Cohort 1 consisted of 0.5 Gy per fraction every 2 weeks, adding up to 6.5 Gy. Each fraction given to Cohort 2 every two weeks delivered 1 Gy, and the total reached 13 Gy over 26 weeks.

cDNA synthesis used a TRAV/TRBV-specific primer set for both chains. The authors ran 15 to 25 PCR cycles to amplify TCRs with a constant-region primer and V-primer adapter. TCRdb re-derived calls from the reads in MiXCR, one entry per CDR3 protein. The repertoire holds roughly 17,000 distinct CDR3 sequences, with around three quarters as singletons. Germline V gene lookup returns CDR1 SGDLS and CDR2 YYNGEE. The CDR3 totals 14 residues. V lost 3 bases to trimming and J lost 5 bases, with 11 bases between them. This chain connects TRBV9 to TRBJ2-2; D is ambiguous. The receptor was isolated from a human donor with advanced metastatic prostate, ovarian, gallbladder or colorectal cancer (not recorded which). This table probably holds off-target reads from a library built for another chain. The CDR3 sequence is CASSETSVTGELFF. In nucleotides, the CDR3 is TGTGCCAGCAGCGAAACTTCGGTTACCGGGGAGCTGTTTTTT.